The 30 T cell receptor beta chains below all came from one sample that was sequenced in a study of radiation and T cells in renal cell carcinoma. Described time point: baseline pretreatment blood. Treatment here: 15 Gy SBRT to primary tumor, nephrectomy 4 weeks later. The table came from immunoSEQ multiplex PCR; TCRdb's copy has only in-frame clones and leaves some out. This sample carries some 140,000 clones, roughly 90% of them seen once, and the ten largest clones take about 12%. The specimen was blood, collected from a patient whose treatment included radiotherapy and nephrectomy. Receptors originate from a woman aged 45-65 years with renal cell carcinoma.

The chain uses TRBV18 and TRBJ2-7; perhaps TRBD2 as D (5 bases). Trimming pared 6 bases from V and 0 bases from J, leaving 12 bases between. Germline V CDR1 and CDR2: KGHSH, LQKENI. The CDR3 extends over 14 amino acids. The DNA for the CDR3 is TGTGCCAGCTCGTCACATGGGAGCTCCTACGAGCAGTACTTC. Protein product: CASSSHGSSYEQYF.

The gene calls are TRBV11-2 and TRBJ2-5; 7 bases are a match to TRBD1. The trim removed 6 bases at V and 7 bases at J, leaving 5 bases unmatched. The CDR3 loop spans 12 amino acids. Germline V gives CDR1 SGHAT, CDR2 FQNNGV. The chain's CDR3 is CASRLQGRTQYF. CDR3 bases: TGTGCCAGCAGGTTACAGGGGAGGACCCAGTACTTC.

CDR3 amino acids: CASSLGARDRETQYF. CDR3 coding DNA: TGTGCCAGCAGCTTAGGGGCTAGGGACCGAGAGACCCAGTACTTC. This rearrangement joins TRBV13 to TRBJ2-5; D may correspond to TRBD1 or TRBD2 (5 bases each). CDR1 PRHDT and CDR2 FYEKMQ come from the germline V gene (reference sequence). Trimming took off 0 bases at V and 4 bases at J, with 12 bases between the two ends. This CDR3 region has 15 residues.

This clone was detected once. This chain uses TRBV6-5 with TRBJ1-2, with a tentative D call TRBD1 (6 bases). The CDR3 totals 15 residues. Per the germline V gene, CDR1 is MNHEY and CDR2 is SVGAGI. V lost 2 bases, J lost 4 bases, and 14 bases lay in between. CDR3 DNA sequence: TGTGCCAGCAGTTACGGGTCGGGGGGGGCCTATGGCTACACCTTC. Translating it yields CASSYGSGGAYGYTF.

Written as DNA, the CDR3 is TGTGCCAGCAGACCCAACCTCGGGACAGGGGGCAATGAGCAGTTCTTC. Translation: CASRPNLGTGGNEQFF. This chain joins TRBV7-9 and TRBJ2-1; TRBD1 aligns across 11 bases. The germline V gene has CDR1 SEHNR and CDR2 FQNEAQ (reference sequence). This CDR3 has 16 amino acids. V lost 6 bases, J lost 6 bases, and 10 bases stayed unmatched. The variable domain in full, with the rest retrieved from reference TRBV7-9 and TRBJ2-1, is DTGVSQNPRHKITKRGQNVTFRCDPISEHNRLYWYRQTLGQGPEFLTYFQNEAQLEKSRLLSDRFSAERPKGSFSTLEIQRTEQGDSAMYLCASRPNLGTGGNEQFFGPGTRLTVL.

The genes are TRBV6-5 and TRBJ2-5; 7 bases are a match to TRBD2. CDR1 MNHEY and CDR2 SVGAGI come from the germline V gene. CDR3 length equals 14 residues. After removal of 4 bases from V and 6 bases from J, the junction contained 8 bases not matched to a gene. The CDR3 loop reads CASSSGGTFKTQYF. The CDR3 DNA is TGTGCCAGCAGTTCGGGGGGTACTTTTAAGACCCAGTACTTC.

The chain combines TRBV4-2 with TRBJ1-3, with 7 bases aligning to TRBD1. The CDR3 is made up of 15 amino acids. Trimming cost V 0 bases and J 4 bases; bases outside gene matches: 3. Germline lookup yields CDR1 LGHNA and CDR2 YNFKEQ. As DNA, the CDR3 is TGTGCCAGCAGCCAAGATACAGGGGTCGGAAACACCATATATTTT. As protein: CASSQDTGVGNTIYF.

This chain joins TRBV19 and TRBJ1-1; D possibly corresponds to TRBD1 (5 bases). V was cut by 6 bases and J by 1 base, with 12 bases left in between. The CDR3 is 14 amino acids. Germline-derived CDR1 and CDR2 are LNHDA and SQIVND (reference sequence). For the CDR3, the DNA is TGTGCCAGTAGCCAGAGAGGGGAGAACACTGAAGCTTTCTTT. Its protein is CASSQRGENTEAFF.

V usage is TRBV4-1 and J usage is TRBJ2-2; D assignment may be TRBD1 or TRBD2 (5 bases each). This CDR3 is built from 14 residues. CDR1 is MGHRA, CDR2 YSYEKL, per germline. V lost 0 bases, J lost 5 bases, and 7 bases lay in between. CDR3 coding DNA: TGCGCCAGCAGCCAAGAGTGGGGGACCGGGGAGCTGTTTTTT. Its translation is CASSQEWGTGELFF.

V gene TRBV4-1 combines with J gene TRBJ1-6; a weak D match, TRBD1 (6 bases). This CDR3 is built from 17 residues. Germline V CDR1 and CDR2: MGHRA, YSYEKL. V shed 3 bases and J shed 0 bases, with 12 bases lying between them. CDR3 nucleotides: TGCGCCAGCAGCCAGGGGGCAGCGAGCTCCTATAATTCACCCCTCCACTTT. It translates to CASSQGAASSYNSPLHF.

This chain joins TRBV19 and TRBJ1-3; no clear D gene. This CDR3 contains 15 residues. Germline values: CDR1 LNHDA, CDR2 SQIVND (reference sequence). V was cut by 1 base and J by 1 base, with 8 bases left in between. The CDR3 reads CASSIGPGSGNTIYF. For the CDR3, the DNA is TGTGCCAGTAGTATAGGACCGGGGTCTGGAAACACCATATATTTT.

This clone was seen once. The chain is built from TRBV9 and TRBJ1-5; D unclear. The V gene's germline CDR1 is SGDLS and CDR2 YYNGEE. Trimming took 0 bases from V and 2 from J, leaving 6 bases between them. This CDR3 spans 14 amino acids. CDR3 DNA sequence: TGTGCCAGCAGCGTAGACGGCGGCAATCAGCCCCAGCATTTT. Translation gives CASSVDGGNQPQHF.

The chain recombines TRBV10-1 with TRBJ1-2; tentative D call: TRBD1 (6 bases). The germline CDR1 and CDR2 sequences are WNHNN and SYGVQD (reference sequence). V was shortened by 7 bases and J by 1 base, with 22 bases between the two germline ends. The CDR3 has 17 residues. CDR3 coding DNA: TGCGCCAGCACCTGCCGGGACGGGGGGCCCCTTAACTATGGCTACACCTTC. It yields the protein CASTCRDGGPLNYGYTF.

The chain couples TRBV12-5 to TRBJ1-1; 8 bases align to TRBD1. CDR1 and CDR2 from the germline V gene are LGHNT and FRNRAP. V gave up 5 bases and J gave up 5 bases; unmatched junction bases: 10. This CDR3 spans 15 amino acids. CDR3 DNA: TGTGCTAGTGGTACTCCACAGGGGGAATGGACTGAAGCTTTCTTT. This codes for CASGTPQGEWTEAFF.

The genes are TRBV7-2 and TRBJ2-5; tentatively, D is TRBD1 (6 bases). CDR1 is SGHTA and CDR2 is FQGNSA in the germline V gene. V shed 3 bases and J shed 4 bases, with 18 bases lying between them. This CDR3 is 16 amino acids long. The chain's CDR3 is CASSFSGNRVRETQYF. The CDR3 DNA follows: TGTGCCAGCAGCTTTAGTGGTAACAGGGTCCGAGAGACCCAGTACTTC.

The V call is TRBV11-2, the J call TRBJ1-1, with a tentative D call TRBD1 (5 bases). Per the germline V gene, CDR1 is SGHAT and CDR2 is FQNNGV. Trimming stripped 1 base from V and 4 bases from J, with 10 bases between. The length of the CDR3 is 14 residues. The CDR3 bases are TGTGCCAGCAGCTTAGTTGGGGGAGTCACTGAAGCTTTCTTT. This sequence encodes CASSLVGGVTEAFF.

V is TRBV7-8 and J is TRBJ1-5; TRBD1 agrees at 8 bases. Germline V gives CDR1 SGHVS, CDR2 FQNEAQ. The ends lost 5 bases at V and 7 bases at J; junction bases unmatched: 4. CDR3 length: 13 amino acids. CDR3 nucleotide sequence: TGTGCCAGCAGCCACGACAGGGGCCAGCCCCAGCATTTT. Protein product: CASSHDRGQPQHF. Supplemented by reference TRBV7-8 and TRBJ1-5, the full variable domain reads GAGVSQSPRYKVAKRGQDVALRCDPISGHVSLFWYQQALGQGPEFLTYFQNEAQLDKSGLPSDRFFAERPEGSVSTLKIQRTQQEDSAVYLCASSHDRGQPQHFGDGTRLSIL.

This rearrangement joins TRBV27 to TRBJ2-3; D not resolved. This CDR3 comprises 17 residues. Trimming shortened V by 4 bases and J by 6 bases, and 23 bases separated the two germline ends. CDR1 and CDR2 (germline): MNHEY, SMNVEV (reference sequence). This chain's CDR3 is CASSSHGEVGSRDTQYF. In DNA form, the CDR3 reads TGTGCCAGCAGTTCTCATGGAGAGGTAGGAAGTCGGGATACGCAGTATTTT.

The chain employs TRBV19 and TRBJ1-1; maybe TRBD1 (6 bases). The CDR3 length is 13 residues. CDR1 and CDR2 (germline): LNHDA, SQIVND (reference sequence). V was cut by 10 bases and J by 4 bases, with 16 bases left in between. The CDR3: CAKAGGGGTEAFF. CDR3 DNA: TGTGCCAAAGCGGGGGGAGGGGGCACTGAAGCTTTCTTT.

V and J are TRBV19 and TRBJ1-3; 10 bases match TRBD1. V shed 6 bases, J shed 2 bases, and the junction held 7 bases outside the gene matches. The germline CDR1 and CDR2 sequences are LNHDA and SQIVND (reference sequence). CDR3 length: 16 residues. The CDR3 coding sequence is TGTGCCAGTAGAGAAACAGGACAGGGGGCTGGAAACACCATATATTTT. Translated, it gives CASRETGQGAGNTIYF.

Details on this clone: Different DNA sequences within this sample yield the same CDR3. This chain connects TRBV19 to TRBJ1-1, with 7 bases identical to TRBD1. Germline trimming cut 5 bases from V and 4 bases from J; bases unmatched to any gene: 4. The germline V gene has CDR1 LNHDA and CDR2 SQIVND (reference sequence). The CDR3 extends over 13 amino acids. Written as DNA, the CDR3 is TGTGCCAGTAGTCGCGACAGGGCCACTGAAGCTTTCTTT. It codes for CASSRDRATEAFF.

The J gene is TRBJ2-4, the V gene TRBV4-3; possibly TRBD1 for D (6 bases). V dropped 1 base and J dropped 9 bases, with 10 bases sitting between them. The germline V gene encodes CDR1 LGHNA and CDR2 YSLEER. This CDR3 spans 13 amino acids. CDR3 protein: CASSQAQGRIQYF. The CDR3 coding sequence is TGCGCCAGCAGCCAAGCGCAGGGGCGCATTCAGTACTTC.

The chain carries TRBV5-1 and TRBJ1-2, with no clear D. Trimming shortened V by 0 bases and J by 4 bases, and 10 bases separated the two germline ends. This CDR3 is built from 14 residues. Germline V lookup: CDR1 SGHRS, CDR2 YFSETQ. The CDR3: CASSLEAAPYGYTF. CDR3 sequence (DNA): TGCGCCAGCAGCTTGGAGGCCGCGCCCTATGGCTACACCTTC.

The J gene is TRBJ1-2, the V gene TRBV6-1; D gene uncertain. The CDR3 has 15 amino acids. The germline CDR1 and CDR2 sequences are MNHNS and SASEGT. Trimming took off 1 base at V and 2 bases at J, with 11 bases between the two ends. The CDR3 here is CASSEEGHANYGYTF. CDR3 nucleotide sequence: TGTGCCAGCAGTGAAGAGGGCCACGCAAACTATGGCTACACCTTC.

V is TRBV5-1 and J is TRBJ1-2, with D perhaps TRBD1 (5 bases). Germline V CDR1 and CDR2: SGHRS, YFSETQ. V was trimmed by 6 bases and J by 5 bases, leaving 14 bases between them. This CDR3 has 13 residues. The CDR3 sequence is CASTLGDGYGYTF. CDR3 nucleotide sequence: TGCGCCAGCACCCTAGGGGACGGGTATGGCTACACCTTC.

The CDR3 nucleotides are TGTGCCAGCAGCTATGGGCAGGGGCTAGCCCTGGGTGGCTACACCTTC. This sequence encodes CASSYGQGLALGGYTF. The V and J genes are TRBV7-9 and TRBJ1-2, with D perhaps matching TRBD1 (6 bases). Germline lookup yields CDR1 SEHNR and CDR2 FQNEAQ (reference sequence). V was trimmed by 4 bases and J by 7 bases, leaving 22 bases between them. The CDR3 extends over 16 amino acids.

The V call is TRBV18, the J call TRBJ2-5, with 7 bases that match TRBD1. The CDR3 runs 14 residues. The ends lost 3 bases at V and 0 bases at J; junction bases unmatched: 1. CDR1 is KGHSH and CDR2 is LQKENI in the germline V gene. The CDR3 spells CASSPTGNQETQYF. The DNA of the CDR3 is TGTGCCAGCTCACCGACAGGGAACCAAGAGACCCAGTACTTC.

The chain uses TRBV5-4 and TRBJ2-3, with no clear D. CDR1 is SGHNT and CDR2 is YYREEE in the germline V gene (reference sequence). The CDR3 loop spans 17 amino acids. Trimming cost V 2 bases and J 3 bases, with 19 bases left between them. DNA of the CDR3: TGTGCCAGCAGCTTTAAATTCGCTCGACACCAAACAGATACGCAGTATTTT. This encodes CASSFKFARHQTDTQYF.

J is TRBJ2-7 and V is TRBV7-2, with 8 bases that match TRBD1. J gave up 3 bases and V 3 bases, and 7 bases lay outside the gene matches. Germline CDR1 reads SGHTA; CDR2 reads FQGNSA. This CDR3 region has 15 residues. This CDR3 reads CASSFAGGGFYEQYF. The CDR3 nucleotides are TGTGCCAGCAGCTTTGCAGGGGGCGGTTTCTACGAGCAGTACTTC.

This rearrangement joins TRBV6-6 to TRBJ2-7, with D hard to call. The V end lost 3 bases, the J end lost 1 base, and 7 bases lay between the germline ends. Per germline, CDR1 MNHNY and CDR2 SVGAGI (reference sequence). The CDR3 spans 13 residues. The CDR3 loop reads CASSYPPSYEQYF. CDR3 nucleotides: TGTGCCAGCAGTTATCCACCTTCCTACGAGCAGTACTTC.